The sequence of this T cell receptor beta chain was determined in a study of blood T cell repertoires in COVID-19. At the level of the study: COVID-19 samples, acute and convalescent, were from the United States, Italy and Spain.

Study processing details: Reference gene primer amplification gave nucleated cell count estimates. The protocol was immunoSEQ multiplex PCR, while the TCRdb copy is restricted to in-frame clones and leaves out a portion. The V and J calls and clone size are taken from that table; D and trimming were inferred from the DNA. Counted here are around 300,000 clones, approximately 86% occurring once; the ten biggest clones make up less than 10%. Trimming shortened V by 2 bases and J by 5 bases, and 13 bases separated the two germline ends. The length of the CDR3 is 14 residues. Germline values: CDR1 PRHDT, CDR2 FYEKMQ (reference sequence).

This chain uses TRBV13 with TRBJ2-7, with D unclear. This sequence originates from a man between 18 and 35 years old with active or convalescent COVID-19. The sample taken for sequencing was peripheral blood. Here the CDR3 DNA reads TGTGCCAGCAGCTTACTCTCTAGAAGAAACGAGCAGTACTTC. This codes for CASSLLSRRNEQYF.